The clone carrying this TCR beta chain turned up a few times. The data originate from a study of blood T cell repertoires in COVID-19. Study-level background: Donors in the United States, Italy and Spain gave samples during acute or convalescent COVID-19.

Individuals drawn from approximately 22 US areas were about 18 to 90 years old. Clones were sequenced by immunoSEQ multiplex PCR, and TCRdb holds only the in-frame ones, with some missing. The data contain roughly 190,000 clones, 75% to 85% of them singletons. Germline lookup yields CDR1 MNHEY and CDR2 SVGAGI. This CDR3 contains 13 residues. V lost 6 bases and J 1 base, leaving 7 bases between the germline ends. V and J are TRBV6-5 and TRBJ1-5, with unresolved D. The TCR sequence derives from a woman aged 45-65 years with acute COVID-19. Sequenced sample: PBMCs or T cells enriched from blood (not recorded which). CDR3 protein: CASRLRSNQPQHF. CDR3 coding DNA: TGTGCCAGCAGGTTGAGAAGCAATCAGCCCCAGCATTTT.